Listed here is a single TCR beta chain. Its antigen has not been determined. One base away there is no much larger clone; base qualities are not given. This entry comes from a study of T cell repertoires in cytomegalovirus infection (dated by TCRdb to the late 2010s). Notes on the research overall: Alongside well-studied HLA-B-restricted epitopes, the peptide stimulations were aimed at recently identified HLA-C-restricted CMV epitopes, whose presentation resists viral immunomodulation. Donor HLA type was relevant to the analysis, as public TCR beta signatures indicated carriage of CMV infection together with the matching HLA type. Points the paper makes about the study in general: Carriers of CMV infection plus the relevant HLA type were discriminated by the cumulative frequency of public TCR beta family members in the study cohort and in an independent roughly 340-donor cohort. The ex vivo response was dominated by HLA-C-restricted CMV-specific TCR beta clonotypes, which also provided the single most frequent clonotype in two of eight donors.

Sequencing used an Illumina HiSeq 1500. The public sequencing data were trimmed at Q25 with fastp and processed into clonotypes with MiXCR by TCRdb, which kept only in-frame beta chains. Records with the same CDR3 protein are collapsed into one entry carrying the most frequent genes and DNA. The sample table holds hundreds of thousands of distinct CDR3 sequences, of which around 30% were seen once. Of the sample, about 14% falls within the top ten clones. The junction carries 13 bases between V and J, which are trimmed by 6 bases and 4 bases respectively. CDR1 SGDLS and CDR2 YYNGEE are derived from the germline V gene. The CDR3 runs 13 residues from the cysteine to the phenylalanine. Just the 39-base CDR3 DNA is kept, in frame starting at base 1. Interpreted using the paper, the treatment or condition label stands for: in vitro stimulation with specific CMV peptide epitopes to enrich CMV-specific T cells.

Here the sequenced sample was cultured CD8+ T cells from PBMCs, taken from culture after CMV antigen stimulation. This sequence was found in a human donor in good health (CMV status not recorded). Some clones in this sample may be carry-over from other donors' samples. The chain links TRBV9 with TRBJ2-5, with the identity of the D gene unclear. The encoded CDR3 is CASNSGLGETQYF. The nucleotide sequence reads TGTGCCAGCAATTCAGGTCTTGGAGAGACCCAGTACTTC.